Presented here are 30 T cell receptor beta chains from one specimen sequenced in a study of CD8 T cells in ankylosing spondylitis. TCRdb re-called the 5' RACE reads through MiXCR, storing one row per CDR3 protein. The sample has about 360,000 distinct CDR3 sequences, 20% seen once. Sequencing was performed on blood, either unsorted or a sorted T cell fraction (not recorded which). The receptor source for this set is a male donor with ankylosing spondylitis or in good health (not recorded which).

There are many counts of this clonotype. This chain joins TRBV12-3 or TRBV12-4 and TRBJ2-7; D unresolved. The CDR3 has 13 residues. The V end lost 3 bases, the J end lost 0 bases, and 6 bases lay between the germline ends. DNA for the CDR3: TGTGCCAGCAGTTTCGTGAGCTCCTACGAGCAGTACTTC. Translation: CASSFVSSYEQYF.

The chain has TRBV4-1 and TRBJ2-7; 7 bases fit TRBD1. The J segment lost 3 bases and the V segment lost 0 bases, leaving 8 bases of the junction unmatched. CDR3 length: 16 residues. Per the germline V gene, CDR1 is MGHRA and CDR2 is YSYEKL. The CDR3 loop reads CASSQDFPGQRYEQYF. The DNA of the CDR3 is TGCGCCAGCAGCCAAGATTTTCCGGGACAGCGCTACGAGCAGTACTTC.

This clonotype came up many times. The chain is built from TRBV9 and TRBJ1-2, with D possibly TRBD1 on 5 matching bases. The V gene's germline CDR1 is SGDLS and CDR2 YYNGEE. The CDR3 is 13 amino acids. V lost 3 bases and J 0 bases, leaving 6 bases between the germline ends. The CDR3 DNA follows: TGTGCCAGCAGCGCAGGGACTAACTATGGCTACACCTTC. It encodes CASSAGTNYGYTF.

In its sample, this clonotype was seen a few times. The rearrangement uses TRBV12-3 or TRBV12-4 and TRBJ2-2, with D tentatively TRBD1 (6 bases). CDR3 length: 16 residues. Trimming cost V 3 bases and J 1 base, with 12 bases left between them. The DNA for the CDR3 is TGTGCCAGCAGTTTTGTAGACAGGTTGAACACCGGGGAGCTGTTTTTT. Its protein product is CASSFVDRLNTGELFF.

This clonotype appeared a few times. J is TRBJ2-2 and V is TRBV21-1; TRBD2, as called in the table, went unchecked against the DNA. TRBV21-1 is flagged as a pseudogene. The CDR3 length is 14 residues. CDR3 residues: CANGGPRETGELFF. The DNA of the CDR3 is TGTGCCAACGGAGGACCGCGGGAGACCGGGGAGCTGTTTTTT.

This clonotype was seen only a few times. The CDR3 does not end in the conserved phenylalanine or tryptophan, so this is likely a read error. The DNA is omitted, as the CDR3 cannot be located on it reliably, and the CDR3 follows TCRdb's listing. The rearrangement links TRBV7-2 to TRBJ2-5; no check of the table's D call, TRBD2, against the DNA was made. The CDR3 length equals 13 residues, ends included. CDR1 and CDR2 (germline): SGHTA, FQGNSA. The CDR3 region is CASSPRMGIAEFL.

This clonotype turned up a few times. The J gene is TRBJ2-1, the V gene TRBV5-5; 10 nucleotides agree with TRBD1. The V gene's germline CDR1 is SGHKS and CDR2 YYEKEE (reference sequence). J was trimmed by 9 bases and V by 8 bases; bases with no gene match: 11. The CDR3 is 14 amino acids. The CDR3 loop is CASPSGTGVGEQFF. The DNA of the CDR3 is TGTGCCAGTCCCTCCGGGACAGGGGTCGGTGAGCAGTTCTTC.

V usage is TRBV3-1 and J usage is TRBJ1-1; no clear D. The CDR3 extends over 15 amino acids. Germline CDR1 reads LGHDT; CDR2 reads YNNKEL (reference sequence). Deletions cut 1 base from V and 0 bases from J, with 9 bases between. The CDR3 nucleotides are TGTGCCAGCAGCCAAGTTAGAAACATGAACACTGAAGCTTTCTTT. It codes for CASSQVRNMNTEAFF. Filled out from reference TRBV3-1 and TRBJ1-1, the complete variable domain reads DTAVSQTPKYLVTQMGNDKSIKCEQNLGHDTMYWYKQDSKKFLKIMFSYNNKELIINETVPNRFSPKSPDKAHLNLHINSLELGDSAVYFCASSQVRNMNTEAFFGQGTRLTVV.

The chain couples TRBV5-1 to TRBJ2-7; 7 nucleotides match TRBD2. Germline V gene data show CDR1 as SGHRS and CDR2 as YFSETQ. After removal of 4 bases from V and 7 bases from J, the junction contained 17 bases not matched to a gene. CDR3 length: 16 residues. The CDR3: CASSPHFAGDPTEQYF. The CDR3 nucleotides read TGCGCCAGCAGCCCTCACTTTGCGGGAGACCCTACAGAGCAGTACTTC.

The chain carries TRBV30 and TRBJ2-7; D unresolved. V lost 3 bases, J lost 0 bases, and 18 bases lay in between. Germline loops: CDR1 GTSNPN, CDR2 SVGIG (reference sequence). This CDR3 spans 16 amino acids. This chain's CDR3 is CAWSGGVGRPSYEQYF. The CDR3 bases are TGTGCCTGGAGCGGTGGTGTGGGCAGACCCTCCTACGAGCAGTACTTC.

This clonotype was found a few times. The CDR3 region is CASSHRGRTFNEQFF. CDR3 sequence (DNA): TGCGCCAGCAGCCACCGCGGACGGACTTTCAATGAGCAGTTCTTC. V usage is TRBV4-1 and J usage is TRBJ2-1, with D perhaps matching TRBD2 (5 bases). CDR3 length: 15 residues. Trimming removed 3 bases at V and 6 bases at J, with 15 bases between. Germline lookup yields CDR1 MGHRA and CDR2 YSYEKL.

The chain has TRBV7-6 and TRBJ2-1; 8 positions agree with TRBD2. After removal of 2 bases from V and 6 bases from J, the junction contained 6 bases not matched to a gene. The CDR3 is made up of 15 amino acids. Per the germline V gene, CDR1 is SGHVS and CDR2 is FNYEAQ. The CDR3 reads CASSLNGGALNEQFF. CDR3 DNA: TGTGCCAGCAGCTTAAACGGGGGGGCCCTCAATGAGCAGTTCTTC.

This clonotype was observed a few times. CDR3 in DNA: TGTGCCAGCAGTTCGACTAGCGGGGGGAACAATGAGCAGTTCTTC. Protein product: CASSSTSGGNNEQFF. V usage is TRBV2 and J usage is TRBJ2-1, with 13 bases identical to TRBD2. Trimming at V came to 5 bases and at J to 5 bases, leaving 3 bases not matched to a gene. The CDR3 length is 15 residues. Germline V gives CDR1 SNHLY, CDR2 FYNNEI.

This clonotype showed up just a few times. DNA for the CDR3: TGTGCCTGGAGTGTCGGACAGGGGCCAGATACGCAGTATTTT. Its protein product is CAWSVGQGPDTQYF. The chain joins TRBV30 to TRBJ2-3, with TRBD1 matching 9 bases. V shed 0 bases, J shed 4 bases, and the junction held 2 bases outside the gene matches. The CDR3 length is 14 residues. In germline, CDR1 is GTSNPN, CDR2 SVGIG (reference sequence).

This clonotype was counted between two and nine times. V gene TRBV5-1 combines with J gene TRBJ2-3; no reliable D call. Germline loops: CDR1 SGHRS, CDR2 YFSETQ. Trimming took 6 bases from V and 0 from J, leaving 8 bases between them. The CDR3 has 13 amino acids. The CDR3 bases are TGCGCCAGCACCGGACCCAGCACAGATACGCAGTATTTT. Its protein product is CASTGPSTDTQYF.

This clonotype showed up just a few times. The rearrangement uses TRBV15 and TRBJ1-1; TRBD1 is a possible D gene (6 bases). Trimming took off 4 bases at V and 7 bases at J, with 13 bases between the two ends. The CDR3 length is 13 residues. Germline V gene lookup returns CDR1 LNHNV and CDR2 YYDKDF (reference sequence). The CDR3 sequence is CATSIPTGFEAFF. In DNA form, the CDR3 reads TGTGCCACCAGCATACCGACAGGATTTGAAGCTTTCTTT.

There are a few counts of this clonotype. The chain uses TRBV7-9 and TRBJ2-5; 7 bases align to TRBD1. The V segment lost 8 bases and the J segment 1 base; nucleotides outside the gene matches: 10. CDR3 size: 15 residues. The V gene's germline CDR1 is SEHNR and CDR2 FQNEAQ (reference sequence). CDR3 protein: CASWDSLHFQETQYF. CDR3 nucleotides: TGTGCCAGCTGGGACAGCTTACACTTCCAAGAGACCCAGTACTTC.

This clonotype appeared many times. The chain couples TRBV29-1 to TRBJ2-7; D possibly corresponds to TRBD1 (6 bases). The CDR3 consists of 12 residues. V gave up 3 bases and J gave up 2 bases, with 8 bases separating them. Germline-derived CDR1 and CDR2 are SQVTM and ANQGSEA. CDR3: CSVETGTYEQYF. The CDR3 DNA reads TGCAGCGTTGAGACAGGAACCTACGAGCAGTACTTC.

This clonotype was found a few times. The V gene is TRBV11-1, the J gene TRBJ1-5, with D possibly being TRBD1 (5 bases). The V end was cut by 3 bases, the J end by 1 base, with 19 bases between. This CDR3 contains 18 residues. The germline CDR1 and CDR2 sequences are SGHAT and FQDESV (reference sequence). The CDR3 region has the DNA TGTGCCAGCAGCTTTGGGGGAGCAGAGAGATTGAGCAATCAGCCCCAGCATTTT. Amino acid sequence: CASSFGGAERLSNQPQHF.

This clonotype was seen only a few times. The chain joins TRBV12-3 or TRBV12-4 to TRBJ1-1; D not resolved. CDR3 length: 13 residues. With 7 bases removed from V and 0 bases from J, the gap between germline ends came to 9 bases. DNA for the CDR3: TGTGCCAGCAATGGAGCTTTGAACACTGAAGCTTTCTTT. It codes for CASNGALNTEAFF.

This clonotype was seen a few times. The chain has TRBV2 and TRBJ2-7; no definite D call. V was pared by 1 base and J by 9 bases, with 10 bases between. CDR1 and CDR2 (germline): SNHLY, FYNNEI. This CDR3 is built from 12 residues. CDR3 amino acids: CASSEGLPRQYF. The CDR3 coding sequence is TGTGCCAGCAGTGAAGGCCTCCCTCGGCAGTACTTC. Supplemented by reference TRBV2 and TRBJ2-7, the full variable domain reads EPEVTQTPSHQVTQMGQEVILRCVPISNHLYFYWYRQILGQKVEFLVSFYNNEISEKSEIFDDQFSVERPDGSNFTLKIRSTKLEDSAMYFCASSEGLPRQYFGPGTRLTVT.

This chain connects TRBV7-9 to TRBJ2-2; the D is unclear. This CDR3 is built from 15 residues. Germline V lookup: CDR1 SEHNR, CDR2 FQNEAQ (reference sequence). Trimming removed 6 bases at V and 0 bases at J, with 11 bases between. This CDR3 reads CASSRTSSNTGELFF. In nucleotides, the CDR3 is TGTGCCAGCAGTCGGACCTCCTCGAACACCGGGGAGCTGTTTTTT. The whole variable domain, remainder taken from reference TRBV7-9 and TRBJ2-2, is DTGVSQNPRHKITKRGQNVTFRCDPISEHNRLYWYRQTLGQGPEFLTYFQNEAQLEKSRLLSDRFSAERPKGSFSTLEIQRTEQGDSAMYLCASSRTSSNTGELFFGEGSRLTVL.

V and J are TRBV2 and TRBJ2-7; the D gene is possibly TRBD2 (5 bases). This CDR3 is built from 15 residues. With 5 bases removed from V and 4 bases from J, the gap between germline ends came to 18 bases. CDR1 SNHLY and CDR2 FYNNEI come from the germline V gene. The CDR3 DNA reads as TGTGCCAGCAGTCCCTCTGAGGGTAATGTGTACGAGCAGTACTTC. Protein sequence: CASSPSEGNVYEQYF.

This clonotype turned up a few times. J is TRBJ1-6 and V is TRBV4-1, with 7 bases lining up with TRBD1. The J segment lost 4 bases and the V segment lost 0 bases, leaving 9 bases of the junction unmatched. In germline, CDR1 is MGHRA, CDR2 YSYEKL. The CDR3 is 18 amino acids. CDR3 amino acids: CASSQEAGGSTYNSPLHF. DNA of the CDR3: TGCGCCAGCAGCCAAGAGGCAGGGGGGTCCACTTATAATTCACCCCTCCACTTT.

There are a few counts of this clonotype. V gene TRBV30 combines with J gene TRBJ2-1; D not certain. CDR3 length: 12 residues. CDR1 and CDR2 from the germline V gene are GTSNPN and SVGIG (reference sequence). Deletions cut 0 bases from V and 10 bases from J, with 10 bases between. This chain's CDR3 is CAWSVLPWEQFF. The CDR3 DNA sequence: TGTGCCTGGAGTGTCCTACCCTGGGAGCAGTTCTTC.

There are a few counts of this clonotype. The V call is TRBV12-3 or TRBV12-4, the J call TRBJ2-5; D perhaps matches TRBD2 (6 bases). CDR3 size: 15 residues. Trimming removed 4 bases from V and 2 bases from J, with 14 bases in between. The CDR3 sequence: CASSSPGLGQETQYF. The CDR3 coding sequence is TGTGCCAGCAGTTCGCCGGGACTGGGACAAGAGACCCAGTACTTC.

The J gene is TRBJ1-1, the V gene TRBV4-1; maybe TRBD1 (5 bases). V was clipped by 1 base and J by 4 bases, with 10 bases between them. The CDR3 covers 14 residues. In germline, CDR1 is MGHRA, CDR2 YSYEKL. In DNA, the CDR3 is TGCGCCAGCAGCCAAGTGGGGGAGGGCACTGAAGCTTTCTTT. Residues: CASSQVGEGTEAFF.

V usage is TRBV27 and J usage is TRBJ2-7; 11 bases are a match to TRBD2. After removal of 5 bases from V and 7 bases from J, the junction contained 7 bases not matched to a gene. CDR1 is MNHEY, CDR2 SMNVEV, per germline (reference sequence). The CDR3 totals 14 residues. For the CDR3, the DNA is TGTGCCAGCAGTCCCGGGACTAGCGGAGGGGAGCAGTACTTC. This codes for CASSPGTSGGEQYF.

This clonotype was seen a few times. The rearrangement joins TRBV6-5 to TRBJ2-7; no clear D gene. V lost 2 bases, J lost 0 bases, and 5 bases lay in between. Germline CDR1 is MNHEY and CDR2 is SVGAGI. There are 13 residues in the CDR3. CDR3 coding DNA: TGTGCCAGCAGTTACGAGTACTCCTACGAGCAGTACTTC. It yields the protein CASSYEYSYEQYF.

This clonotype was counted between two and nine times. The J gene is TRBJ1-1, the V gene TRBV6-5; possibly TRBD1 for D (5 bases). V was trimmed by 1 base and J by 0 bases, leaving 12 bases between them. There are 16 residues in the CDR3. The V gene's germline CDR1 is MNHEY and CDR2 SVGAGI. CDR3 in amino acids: CASSYLTEKMNTEAFF. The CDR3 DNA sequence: TGTGCCAGCAGTTACTTGACAGAAAAAATGAACACTGAAGCTTTCTTT.